This TCR beta chain was sequenced in a study of OX40 agonist ivuxolimab in advanced cancers. Looking at the study overall: Age averaged around 58 years (range roughly 23 to 79), and less than 85% were male.

Study-wide findings and caveats: With doses of 0.1-3.0 mg/kg, partial responders showed among the lowest clonal expansion.

There are 17 residues in the CDR3. Germline CDR1 and CDR2: ENHRY and SYGVKD. J was trimmed by 1 base and V by 5 bases; bases with no gene match: 12. Profiled with immunoSEQ multiplex PCR; TCRdb holds only in-frame clones, not every one. The sample includes approximately 160,000 clones, 90% to 95% of them seen just once. Details on this clone: Its cognate antigen is unknown.

The chain joins TRBV10-3 to TRBJ2-5; TRBD2 matches 8 bases. The clonotype comes from an adult with an advanced solid tumor such as melanoma, head and neck, liver or kidney cancer. This sample comprised CD4+ or CD8+ T cells sorted from blood, obtained in a trial of the OX40 agonist ivuxolimab. CDR3 sequence: CAISLQYPTSGQETQYF. The CDR3 DNA is TGTGCCATCAGTCTGCAGTACCCTACTAGCGGCCAAGAGACCCAGTACTTC.